This entry lists 20 T cell receptor beta chains sequenced from one sample in a study of beta chain features in type 1 diabetes (dated by TCRdb to 2017 to 2018). Library generation was performed with the immunoSEQ multiplex PCR assay. All of the isolated RNA was reverse transcribed with the High Capacity cDNA Reverse Transcription Kit, so expressed TCRB transcripts were sequenced. Not all clones reach the TCRdb copy of this immuneACCESS table, which keeps in-frame sequences only. Checked studies attribute under half of the gap to unresolved V genes and leave the rest unexplained. This sample has fewer than 200,000 clones in its table, and 10% to 15% of those were observed once. 0.62% of the sample comes from the top ten. Sequenced material: central memory CD4+ T cells from blood. The receptor set was obtained from a young woman in good health.

The rearrangement links TRBV30 to TRBJ1-1; D remains ambiguous. V was cut by 3 bases and J by 3 bases, with 14 bases left in between. In germline, CDR1 is GTSNPN, CDR2 SVGIG (reference sequence). The CDR3 is 14 amino acids. CDR3 amino acids: CAWRKPPGYTEAFF. CDR3 DNA sequence: TGTGCCTGGAGGAAGCCTCCGGGATACACTGAAGCTTTCTTT.

This chain links TRBV28 with TRBJ2-5; 8 bases agree with TRBD1. This CDR3 has 14 residues. Germline assignment: CDR1 MDHEN and CDR2 SYDVKM. J gave up 6 bases and V 3 bases, and 6 bases lay outside the gene matches. The CDR3 here is CASSFPGGLKTQYF. The DNA of the CDR3 is TGTGCCAGCAGTTTCCCAGGGGGCCTAAAGACCCAGTACTTC.

This clone was counted between two and nine times. V gene TRBV28 combines with J gene TRBJ1-1, with 10 bases identical to TRBD1. The CDR3 totals 14 residues. Losses at the gene ends were 4 bases for V and 4 bases for J; bases not matched to a gene: 3. Germline-derived CDR1 and CDR2 are MDHEN and SYDVKM. The CDR3 bases are TGTGCCAGCAGTTCCGGGACAGGGGTCACTGAAGCTTTCTTT. Translated, it gives CASSSGTGVTEAFF.

In its sample, this clone was seen a few times. The chain recombines TRBV9 with TRBJ2-7; 7 nucleotides match TRBD1. Germline V gene lookup returns CDR1 SGDLS and CDR2 YYNGEE. The CDR3 loop spans 15 amino acids. The J segment lost 0 bases and the V segment lost 0 bases, leaving 3 bases of the junction unmatched. CDR3 bases: TGTGCCAGCAGCGTAGAGGGGGCGAGCTCCTACGAGCAGTACTTC. Amino acids: CASSVEGASSYEQYF.

The chain joins TRBV28 to TRBJ1-5; D gene uncertain. V lost 7 bases and J lost 4, with 20 bases in between. The germline V gene encodes CDR1 MDHEN and CDR2 SYDVKM. The CDR3 loop spans 16 amino acids. CDR3 residues: CASTRRSVRLNQPQHF. The CDR3 DNA follows: TGTGCCAGCACTCGTCGGTCAGTAAGACTAAATCAGCCCCAGCATTTT.

The J gene is TRBJ2-1, the V gene TRBV11-3; no firm D call. Germline loops: CDR1 SGHNT, CDR2 YENEEA. CDR3 length equals 14 residues. V was clipped by 5 bases and J by 1 base, with 9 bases between them. The DNA for the CDR3 is TGTGCCAGCAGCCCCTGGCGGTCCTACAATGAGCAGTTCTTC. This translates into CASSPWRSYNEQFF.

V is TRBV28 and J is TRBJ2-1; TRBD2 matches at 7 bases. V shed 3 bases, J shed 10 bases, and the junction held 0 bases outside the gene matches. This CDR3 has 11 amino acids. CDR1 MDHEN and CDR2 SYDVKM come from the germline V gene. This CDR3 reads CASSFGGEQFF. The CDR3 DNA reads TGTGCCAGCAGTTTCGGGGGGGAGCAGTTCTTC. Full variable domain (rest looked up from reference TRBV28 and TRBJ2-1): DVKVTQSSRYLVKRTGEKVFLECVQDMDHENMFWYRQDPGLGLRLIYFSYDVKMKEKGDIPEGYSVSREKKERFSLILESASTNQTSMYLCASSFGGEQFFGPGTRLTVL.

This clone was seen only a few times. J is TRBJ2-1 and V is TRBV9; D is undetermined. CDR3 length: 14 residues. Germline V gives CDR1 SGDLS, CDR2 YYNGEE. V gave up 0 bases and J gave up 5 bases, with 9 bases separating them. Written as DNA, the CDR3 is TGTGCCAGCAGCGTAGAAGTGGCCGACAATGAGCAGTTCTTC. Protein sequence: CASSVEVADNEQFF.

Here the CDR3 reads CSCGHTSYEQYF. CDR3 DNA sequence: TGCAGCTGCGGACATACCTCCTACGAGCAGTACTTC. This chain joins TRBV29-1 and TRBJ2-7; possible D gene TRBD1, 5 bases. V was pared by 8 bases and J by 0 bases, with 11 bases between. The CDR3 extends over 12 amino acids. Per germline, CDR1 SQVTM and CDR2 ANQGSEA.

The V gene is TRBV7-2, the J gene TRBJ1-2; possibly TRBD1 for D (5 bases). CDR1 and CDR2 (germline): SGHTA, FQGNSA. The V gene lost 4 bases and the J gene lost 8 bases, with 11 bases spanning the gap. The CDR3 spans 12 residues. In nucleotides, the CDR3 is TGTGCCAGCAGCTCAGGGTCGCGGGGCTACACCTTC. Amino acids: CASSSGSRGYTF.

The chain joins TRBV6-6 to TRBJ1-1; 7 bases map to TRBD1. The length of the CDR3 is 11 residues. The ends lost 5 bases at V and 11 bases at J; junction bases unmatched: 5. Per the germline V gene, CDR1 is MNHNY and CDR2 is SVGAGI (reference sequence). The CDR3, as DNA: TGTGCCAGCAGTGTACAGGGGATCGCTTTCTTT. Protein sequence: CASSVQGIAFF.

The J gene is TRBJ2-7, the V gene TRBV14, with D possibly matching TRBD2 (5 bases). This CDR3 is 16 amino acids long. With 1 base removed from V and 2 bases from J, the gap between germline ends came to 15 bases. The germline gives CDR1 SGHDN, CDR2 FVKESK. CDR3 nucleotide sequence: TGTGCCAGCAGCCAAGTGTGGTTAGCGCCCGCCTACGAGCAGTACTTC. This translates into CASSQVWLAPAYEQYF.

This clone was counted only a few times. The V gene is TRBV7-2, the J gene TRBJ2-1; maybe TRBD2 (5 bases). From germline, CDR1 is SGHTA and CDR2 FQGNSA. The length of the CDR3 is 14 residues. Between the trimmed V and J ends, which lost 5 bases and 3 bases, there was a span of 11 bases. As DNA, the CDR3 is TGTGCCAGCAGCGCCAGCCGGGACTACAATGAGCAGTTCTTC. Encoded protein: CASSASRDYNEQFF.

The sample holds a few counts of this clone. The chain recombines TRBV4-2 with TRBJ1-1; D uncertain. The V gene lost 1 base and the J gene lost 2 bases, with 8 bases spanning the gap. The germline gives CDR1 LGHNA, CDR2 YNFKEQ. This CDR3 has 14 residues. The CDR3 is CASSQVSVNTEAFF. The CDR3 DNA follows: TGTGCCAGCAGCCAAGTTTCGGTAAACACTGAAGCTTTCTTT.

This clone appeared a few times. The chain uses TRBV15 and TRBJ2-1, with TRBD1 identical over 9 bases. CDR1 is LNHNV and CDR2 is YYDKDF in the germline V gene (reference sequence). Unmatched junction bases numbered 9, after V lost 3 bases and J lost 6 bases. The CDR3 covers 16 residues. CDR3 residues: CATSSLSGTGRNEQFF. Here the CDR3 DNA reads TGTGCCACCAGCAGCCTTTCCGGGACAGGGCGCAATGAGCAGTTCTTC.

The rearrangement links TRBV7-8 to TRBJ2-5; D unresolved. In germline, CDR1 is SGHVS, CDR2 FQNEAQ. Trimming removed 0 bases from V and 2 bases from J, with 7 bases in between. The CDR3 has 14 residues. The CDR3 loop is CASSLAARQETQYF. In DNA form, the CDR3 reads TGTGCCAGCAGCTTAGCGGCTAGACAAGAGACCCAGTACTTC.

This clone was seen a handful of times. The J gene is TRBJ2-1, the V gene TRBV14, with a possible D match to TRBD2 (5 bases). This CDR3 is 15 amino acids long. Trimming cost V 5 bases and J 8 bases, with 19 bases left between them. Germline V gives CDR1 SGHDN, CDR2 FVKESK. CDR3 DNA: TGTGCCAGCAGCACCCGGGAACGGCAGCTATATGAGCAGTTCTTC. This sequence encodes CASSTRERQLYEQFF.

A few counts support this clone. The CDR3 region has the DNA TGTGCCTGGAGTTGGGCAGAGAACACTGAAGCTTTCTTT. Translating gives CAWSWAENTEAFF. This rearrangement joins TRBV30 to TRBJ1-1, with D unclear. The V and J ends lost 2 bases and 1 base respectively, with 8 bases between them. The CDR3 runs to 13 residues. Germline V lookup: CDR1 GTSNPN, CDR2 SVGIG (reference sequence).

The chain carries TRBV6-6 and TRBJ2-1, with 9 bases aligning to TRBD1. Germline V CDR1 and CDR2: MNHNY, SVGAGI (reference sequence). The CDR3 loop spans 16 amino acids. The trim removed 4 bases at V and 6 bases at J, leaving 10 bases unmatched. As DNA, the CDR3 is TGTGCCAGCAGTTCCCTAGACAGGGGGAAATCCAATGAGCAGTTCTTC. The encoded protein is CASSSLDRGKSNEQFF.

The chain employs TRBV7-6 and TRBJ2-2; no reliable D call. Trimming cost V 1 base and J 6 bases, with 9 bases left between them. The germline gives CDR1 SGHVS, CDR2 FNYEAQ. The length of the CDR3 is 14 residues. Here the CDR3 reads CASSLVEAAGELFF. The CDR3 DNA reads TGTGCCAGCAGCTTAGTTGAAGCTGCCGGGGAGCTGTTTTTT.